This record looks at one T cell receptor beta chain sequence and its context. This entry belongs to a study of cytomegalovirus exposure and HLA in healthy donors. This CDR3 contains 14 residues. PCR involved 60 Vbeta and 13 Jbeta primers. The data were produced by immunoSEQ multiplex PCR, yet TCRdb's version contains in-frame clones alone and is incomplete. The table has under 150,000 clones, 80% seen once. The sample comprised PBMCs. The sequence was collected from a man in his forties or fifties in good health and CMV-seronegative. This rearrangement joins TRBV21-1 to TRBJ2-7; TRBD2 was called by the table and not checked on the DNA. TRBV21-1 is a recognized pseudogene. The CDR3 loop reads CASSKERSAYEQYF. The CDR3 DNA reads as TGTGCCAGCAGCAAAGAGAGGAGCGCCTACGAGCAGTACTTC.